This T cell receptor beta chain was recovered during a study of cytomegalovirus exposure and HLA in healthy donors. A note on this clone: Its antigen is not known.

The PCR had 60 Vbeta and 13 Jbeta primers. In the authors' methods: Tens of millions of unique TCR beta chains, roughly 10 million shared, were counted in a later analysis. Profiled with immunoSEQ multiplex PCR; TCRdb holds only in-frame clones, not every one. For V, J and clone size, that table is used; D and trimming come from the DNA. The sample consists of about 160,000 clones, around 80% of them appearing once. Germline V gene data show CDR1 as SGHDT and CDR2 as YYEEEE. Trimming cost V 3 bases and J 5 bases; bases outside gene matches: 18. The CDR3 is made up of 19 amino acids. General observations from the study: Accounts indicate the classifier identified cytomegalovirus status with strong specificity and sensitivity.

The sequencing sample was made of PBMCs. The gene calls are TRBV5-6 and TRBJ2-5, with TRBD1 matching over 11 bases. This sequence was found in a man aged 40-55 years in good health and CMV-seronegative. The CDR3 DNA follows: TGTGCCAGCAGCTCTCCGGGACAGGGGGGGTATAGGTTCATGGAGACCCAGTACTTC. Amino acids: CASSSPGQGGYRFMETQYF.